This T cell receptor (beta chain) was identified in a study of CD8+ T cells in alopecia areata. This CDR3 spans 8 amino acids. Trimming removed 1 base from V and 15 bases from J, with 1 base in between. From germline, CDR1 is SNHLY and CDR2 FYNNEI. As concerns this clone: The antigen remains undetermined.

After isolation, RNA underwent reverse transcription to generate cDNA as the sequencing template. Sequencing used immunoSEQ multiplex PCR; TCRdb keeps in-frame clones, though not all of them. Here the sample spans 120,000 to 150,000 clones, around 47% being singletons. Lesional scalp tissue (obtained by punch biopsy) and peripheral blood were collected from alopecia areata patients. The authors sorted CD4+ and CD8+ T cells from PBMCs. Study results and limitations: Shared TCR sequences were less clear between patients than in mice, possibly partly from HLA diversity.

This TCR came from a human donor with alopecia areata. The specimen was CD4+ T cells sorted from blood. This rearrangement joins TRBV2 to TRBJ2-1; D is ambiguous. The CDR3 nucleotides are TGTGCCAGCAGTGAAGTGTTCTTC. Its translation: CASSEVFF.